The sample holds a few counts of the clone carrying this TCR beta chain. Construction of TCR beta libraries relied on iRepertoire HTBI primers and on Arm-PCR targeting CDR3 regions. TCRdb passed the multiplex PCR reads through MiXCR, listing each CDR3 protein once. The table has a few hundred thousand distinct CDR3 sequences, about 12% seen once; the top ten hold approximately 20%. These data belong to a study of regulatory T cells in long-lasting Graves disease. Trimming took 3 bases from V and 0 from J; bases not matched to a gene: 10. The V gene's germline CDR1 is LNHNV and CDR2 YYDKDF (reference sequence). The CDR3 is 19 residues long. Time point reported: newly diagnosed GD, antithyroid drugs for less than 3 months. PBMC-derived RNA was used for the TCR library. These sequences were also reported in another study, on T cells in Graves' hyperthyroidism and ophthalmopathy. This second report adds: Clinical symptoms, serum thyroxine, TRAb, thyroid ultrasound and orbital computed tomography established diagnosis. Most clonotypes expanded in thyroid above 0.001 were likewise present in blood.

The TCR comes from a young woman with Graves disease. The V gene is TRBV15, the J gene TRBJ2-7; 14 positions agree with TRBD2. Specimen: peripheral blood mononuclear cells (PBMCs), collected at new diagnosis, from a patient treated with antithyroid drugs. CDR3: CATSSRTSGRLLSSYEQYF. The CDR3 DNA follows: TGTGCCACCAGCAGTAGGACTAGCGGGAGGCTCCTAAGCTCCTACGAGCAGTACTTC.